The rows below give T cell receptor beta chains drawn from one sample of a study of T-cell reconstitution after alpha-beta-depleted transplantation in children. TCRdb analysed the PCR reads with MiXCR anew, one entry per CDR3 protein. The sample has about 58,000 distinct CDR3 sequences, 35% to 55% seen once. Sample: PBMCs, mostly from graft donor cells, taken 360 days after TCRalphabeta/CD19-depleted stem cell transplant. The receptor set was obtained from a male patient aged 5 to 17 who had a stem cell transplant for acute lymphoblastic leukemia, so the T cells may come from the graft donor. CDR3s include the opening cysteine and the closing phenylalanine or tryptophan. D genes are given only for firm matches. The size of a clone is reported for some rows only, either as once, few or many, or as a class for expanded clones.

>-|TRBV4-1|TRBJ2-7|-
CASSQSRAYEQYF
TGCGCCAGCAGCCAGAGCAGGGCCTACGAGCAGTACTTC
>-|TRBV29-1|TRBJ2-5|TRBD1
CSVWTDRVAETQYF
TGCAGCGTTTGGACTGACAGGGTGGCGGAGACCCAGTACTTC
>-|TRBV12-3/TRBV12-4|TRBJ1-1|TRBD1
CASSLQGANTEAFF
TGTGCCAGCAGTCTTCAGGGGGCCAACACTGAAGCTTTCTTT
>-|TRBV20-1|TRBJ2-5|TRBD2
CSARGATSGAETQYF
TGCAGTGCTAGAGGGGCGACTAGCGGGGCAGAGACCCAGTACTTC
>-|TRBV6-1|TRBJ2-3|-
CASTSLTWALVADTQYF
TGTGCCAGCACCTCCCTCACCTGGGCCCTGGTGGCAGATACGCAGTATTTT
>-|TRBV5-1|TRBJ1-6|-
CASSLEQNYNSPLHF
TGCGCCAGCAGCTTGGAACAGAATTATAATTCACCCCTCCACTTT
>-|TRBV13|TRBJ2-7|-
CASSPTEKTYEQYF
TGTGCCAGCAGCCCGACAGAGAAGACCTACGAGCAGTACTTC
>-|TRBV7-9|TRBJ2-5|-
CASSFQQTQYF
TGTGCCAGCAGCTTCCAGCAGACCCAGTACTTC
>few|TRBV6-1|TRBJ2-7|-
CASSKGGLFYEQYF
TGTGCCAGCAGTAAAGGGGGATTATTTTACGAGCAGTACTTC
>once|TRBV6-2/TRBV6-3|TRBJ1-3|-
CASAASSENTIYF
TGTGCCTCTGCGGCGAGCTCTGAAAACACCATATATTTT